This T cell receptor beta chain was obtained from a study of blood T cell repertoires in COVID-19. Looking at the study overall: The study drew acute and convalescent COVID-19 samples from the United States, Italy and Spain. The analysed material was cDNA or gDNA that came from T cells, B-cell-depleted T cells, or PBMCs.

Original data processing: Reference gene primer amplification in the assay estimated nucleated cell counts. TCRdb keeps only in-frame clones here, not all; method: immunoSEQ multiplex PCR. The V and J calls and clone size come from that table; D and trimming were worked out from the DNA. The profile covers approximately 52,000 clones, with 89% appearing a single time and nearly 5% taken by the ten largest. V shed 3 bases, J shed 7 bases, and the junction held 10 bases outside the gene matches. Germline V CDR1 and CDR2: DFQATT, SNEGSKA (reference sequence). The length of the CDR3 is 15 residues. The chain has TRBV20-1 and TRBJ1-1, with 11 bases aligning to TRBD1. The receptor comes from a man aged 55 to 70 with active COVID-19. Sequenced sample: peripheral blood. DNA of the CDR3: TGCAGTGCTAGTGACCGGGACAGGGGGGACATTGAAGCTTTCTTT. It translates to CSASDRDRGDIEAFF.